The 27 T cell receptor beta chains below all came from one sample that was sequenced in a study of shared clonotypes between healthy human individuals. Method: immunoSEQ multiplex PCR; TCRdb's copy keeps in-frame clones and lacks some. The data show more than 550,000 clones, about 90% seen once. Sequences were obtained from memory CD8+ T cells from PBMCs. Subset denoted: CD45RO+ cells pooled with CCR7-negative TemRA cells. These receptors all stem from a young man in good health. Some clones in this sample may be carry-over from other donors' samples.

This chain connects TRBV7-9 to TRBJ2-2; 7 nucleotides match TRBD2. The CDR3 length is 13 residues. V shed 3 bases, J shed 5 bases, and the junction held 0 bases outside the gene matches. CDR1 is SEHNR, CDR2 FQNEAQ, per germline (reference sequence). The CDR3 DNA sequence: TGTGCCAGCAGCTTCGGGGGGACCGGGGAGCTGTTTTTT. This codes for CASSFGGTGELFF.

The chain joins TRBV27 to TRBJ1-2; 7 nucleotides agree with TRBD1. The length of the CDR3 is 15 residues. Germline CDR1 MNHEY, CDR2 SMNVEV (reference sequence). Losses at the gene ends were 4 bases for V and 4 bases for J; bases not matched to a gene: 9. CDR3 nucleotide sequence: TGTGCCAGCAGTTCTATCCCCGCAGGGGGCTATGGCTACACCTTC. Protein product: CASSSIPAGGYGYTF.

V is TRBV6-6 and J is TRBJ2-3; D is undetermined. CDR1 is MNHNY, CDR2 SVGAGI, per germline (reference sequence). The V and J ends lost 7 bases and 7 bases respectively, with 9 bases between them. The CDR3 is 11 amino acids. CDR3 in DNA: TGTGCCAGCATAGGTAGTCATACGCAGTATTTT. Translating gives CASIGSHTQYF.

The V gene is TRBV4-1, the J gene TRBJ2-7, with a possible D match to TRBD1 (6 bases). The V end was cut by 1 base, the J end by 2 bases, with 12 bases between. Looked up from germline, CDR1 is MGHRA and CDR2 is YSYEKL. The CDR3 covers 15 residues. The CDR3 spells CASSQVRTATYEQYF. CDR3 nucleotides: TGCGCCAGCAGCCAAGTGCGGACAGCTACCTACGAGCAGTACTTC.

This clone was seen a single time. V and J are TRBV28 and TRBJ2-1; perhaps TRBD1 as D (5 bases). Trimming stripped 1 base from V and 0 bases from J, with 10 bases between. Germline V gene lookup returns CDR1 MDHEN and CDR2 SYDVKM. The CDR3 totals 16 residues. The CDR3 is CASSLLGPSSYNEQFF. CDR3 nucleotide sequence: TGTGCCAGCAGTTTATTGGGGCCGAGCTCCTACAATGAGCAGTTCTTC.

The CDR3 sequence: CASHRTGETQYF. As DNA, the CDR3 is TGTGCCAGCCATAGGACAGGGGAGACCCAGTACTTC. The chain links TRBV7-9 to TRBJ2-5, with 8 bases aligning to TRBD1. The V gene end was trimmed by 8 bases and the J gene end by 5 bases; junction bases not matched to a gene: 4. The CDR3 loop spans 12 amino acids. CDR1 is SEHNR and CDR2 is FQNEAQ in the germline V gene (reference sequence).

This clone was recorded only once. The V call is TRBV6-5, the J call TRBJ2-7, with D possibly matching TRBD2 (6 bases). Trimming stripped 5 bases from V and 7 bases from J, with 18 bases between. There are 14 residues in the CDR3. CDR1 is MNHEY, CDR2 SVGAGI, per germline. Here the CDR3 reads CASSVAETADEQYF. The CDR3 region has the DNA TGTGCCAGCAGTGTAGCGGAGACCGCTGATGAGCAGTACTTC.

The CDR3 DNA reads as TGTGCCAGCAGCCCCCGTAACGGAAAACTGTTTTTT. Residues: CASSPRNGKLFF. The V call is TRBV4-2, the J call TRBJ1-4; D uncertain. Germline assignment: CDR1 LGHNA and CDR2 YNFKEQ. The CDR3 runs 12 residues. The V end lost 4 bases, the J end lost 10 bases, and 10 bases lay between the germline ends.

In DNA form, the CDR3 reads TGTGCCAGCAGCAAGACAGGGGCCCAAGAGACCCAGTACTTC. Translating it yields CASSKTGAQETQYF. The rearrangement uses TRBV7-9 and TRBJ2-5, with 8 bases matching TRBD1. The CDR3 is made up of 14 amino acids. The J segment lost 1 base and the V segment lost 5 bases, leaving 3 bases of the junction unmatched. CDR1 is SEHNR and CDR2 is FQNEAQ in the germline V gene (reference sequence).

The rearrangement uses TRBV27 and TRBJ2-2, with 10 bases matching TRBD2. This CDR3 comprises 14 residues. Per the germline V gene, CDR1 is MNHEY and CDR2 is SMNVEV (reference sequence). V lost 4 bases, J lost 5 bases, and 1 base stayed unmatched. Written as DNA, the CDR3 is TGTGCCAGCAGTTCTAGCGGGAGAACCGGGGAGCTGTTTTTT. Translated: CASSSSGRTGELFF.

The chain has TRBV6-5 and TRBJ1-1; perhaps TRBD1 as D (5 bases). V gave up 2 bases and J gave up 5 bases, with 15 bases separating them. Germline loops: CDR1 MNHEY, CDR2 SVGAGI. This CDR3 region has 15 residues. The CDR3 sequence is CASSYGRGLGTEAFF. The CDR3 DNA is TGTGCCAGCAGTTACGGTCGGGGGTTGGGGACTGAAGCTTTCTTT.

The chain uses TRBV10-3 and TRBJ1-2, with 11 bases lining up with TRBD1. Germline CDR1 ENHRY, CDR2 SYGVKD. The junction had 7 bases not matched to a gene; V was cut back by 6 bases and J by 7 bases. The CDR3 is 14 amino acids. The CDR3 nucleotides read TGTGCCATCAGGGACGGACAGGGGGCTATTGGCTACACCTTC. This codes for CAIRDGQGAIGYTF.

This clone occurred once. V is TRBV11-2 and J is TRBJ2-4; D is unclear. The CDR3 length is 12 residues. Trimming cost V 1 base and J 8 bases, with 6 bases left between them. Germline loops: CDR1 SGHAT, CDR2 FQNNGV. CDR3 protein: CASSLGMDIQYF. CDR3 bases: TGTGCCAGCAGCTTAGGGATGGACATTCAGTACTTC.

The V and J genes are TRBV9 and TRBJ1-2, with a tentative D call TRBD1 (5 bases). Per germline, CDR1 SGDLS and CDR2 YYNGEE. The CDR3 is 16 residues long. The V end was cut by 0 bases, the J end by 0 bases, with 12 bases between. The CDR3 region has the DNA TGTGCCAGCAGCGTAGCTAACGGGGCTGCTAACTATGGCTACACCTTC. Amino acid sequence: CASSVANGAANYGYTF.

J is TRBJ2-1 and V is TRBV19; 8 bases fit TRBD2. V shed 9 bases, J shed 10 bases, and the junction held 17 bases outside the gene matches. CDR1 and CDR2 from the germline V gene are LNHDA and SQIVND (reference sequence). The CDR3 spans 15 residues. The CDR3 spells CASRDWRAGAREQFF. In DNA form, the CDR3 reads TGTGCCAGCCGGGACTGGCGAGCGGGAGCAAGGGAGCAGTTCTTC.

The chain couples TRBV4-3 to TRBJ2-1; either TRBD1 or TRBD2 may supply D (5 bases each). Trimming cost V 0 bases and J 10 bases, with 19 bases left between them. Per germline, CDR1 LGHNA and CDR2 YSLEER. The CDR3 is made up of 16 amino acids. The CDR3 loop is CASSQDTFLAGAEQFF. CDR3 DNA: TGCGCCAGCAGCCAAGATACGTTCCTAGCCGGGGCCGAGCAGTTCTTC.

Note on this clone: Other DNA sequences within the sample encode an identical CDR3. The chain carries TRBV6-5 and TRBJ2-7; 8 bases map to TRBD1. V shed 2 bases, J shed 2 bases, and the junction held 2 bases outside the gene matches. From germline, CDR1 is MNHEY and CDR2 SVGAGI. This CDR3 region has 14 residues. The CDR3 spells CASSYGQGTYEQYF. CDR3 nucleotide sequence: TGTGCCAGCAGTTACGGACAGGGAACCTACGAGCAGTACTTC.

The chain joins TRBV7-9 to TRBJ2-1; TRBD2 matches at 7 bases. CDR3 length: 15 residues. Trimming at V came to 5 bases and at J to 3 bases, leaving 7 bases not matched to a gene. Germline assignment: CDR1 SEHNR and CDR2 FQNEAQ (reference sequence). CDR3 bases: TGTGCCAGCAGCCACCTTTCGGGGGGCTACAATGAGCAGTTCTTC. It translates to CASSHLSGGYNEQFF.

The chain links TRBV7-2 to TRBJ2-4; D unclear. Trimming shortened V by 1 base and J by 0 bases, and 13 bases separated the two germline ends. Germline values: CDR1 SGHTA, CDR2 FQGNSA. The CDR3 consists of 17 residues. The CDR3 loop reads CASSLGDGLLAKNIQYF. The CDR3 bases are TGTGCCAGCAGCTTAGGCGATGGGTTACTAGCCAAAAACATTCAGTACTTC.

V usage is TRBV6-5 and J usage is TRBJ2-2; D unclear. The CDR3 runs to 13 residues. The V gene's germline CDR1 is MNHEY and CDR2 SVGAGI. V shed 7 bases and J shed 0 bases, with 6 bases lying between them. CDR3 sequence (DNA): TGTGCCAGCAAGGATACGAACACCGGGGAGCTGTTTTTT. Translation: CASKDTNTGELFF.

This clone was seen more than once but under ten times. The rearrangement uses TRBV7-9 and TRBJ1-1; tentative D call: TRBD1 (6 bases). This CDR3 is built from 15 residues. V lost 3 bases and J lost 4, with 15 bases in between. In germline, CDR1 is SEHNR, CDR2 FQNEAQ (reference sequence). In nucleotides, the CDR3 is TGTGCCAGCAGCTTTCTTCCCAGGGGTGGCACTGAAGCTTTCTTT. Protein sequence: CASSFLPRGGTEAFF.

To note about this clone: A junction end diverges from the germline sequence, so it may reflect a read error. The chain joins TRBV6-6 to TRBJ2-7; 8 bases align to TRBD2. The CDR3 totals 15 residues. In germline, CDR1 is MNHNY, CDR2 SVGAGI (reference sequence). The CDR3 sequence: CASSHSREGLGEQYF. CDR3 coding DNA: TGTGCCAGCAGTCACTCTCGGGAGGGCCTAGGAGAGCAGTACTTC.

In the case of this clone: This specimen includes other DNA sequences encoding the same CDR3. V usage is TRBV19 and J usage is TRBJ1-5; TRBD1 is a possible D gene (5 bases). This CDR3 is 15 amino acids long. V lost 3 bases, J lost 1 base, and 10 bases lay in between. The germline gives CDR1 LNHDA, CDR2 SQIVND (reference sequence). The CDR3 bases are TGTGCCAGTAGTATCGGGGGGGACAGCAATCAGCCCCAGCATTTT. Translated, it gives CASSIGGDSNQPQHF.

The J gene is TRBJ1-6, the V gene TRBV6-1, with 7 positions matching TRBD1. The germline CDR1 and CDR2 sequences are MNHNS and SASEGT. The CDR3 is 14 amino acids. V was clipped by 5 bases and J by 10 bases; unmatched bases: 8. The CDR3 sequence is CASSTDRESSPLHF. CDR3 nucleotide sequence: TGTGCCAGCAGTACCGACAGGGAATCGTCACCCCTCCACTTT.

This sequence joins TRBV4-2 and TRBJ2-1, with unresolved D. Germline V gene data show CDR1 as LGHNA and CDR2 as YNFKEQ. V lost 1 base and J 6 bases, leaving 4 bases between the germline ends. This CDR3 has 12 amino acids. CDR3 amino acids: CASSQGGNEQFF. The CDR3 region has the DNA TGTGCCAGCAGCCAAGGGGGCAATGAGCAGTTCTTC.

The chain carries TRBV28 and TRBJ2-7, with 11 bases lining up with TRBD2. CDR1 and CDR2 from the germline V gene are MDHEN and SYDVKM. The CDR3 is made up of 17 amino acids. V lost 2 bases to trimming and J lost 0 bases; unmatched junction nucleotides: 6. The CDR3 nucleotides are TGTGCCAGCAGTTTAGGTAGCGGGAGGGTTAGCTCCTACGAGCAGTACTTC. Its protein is CASSLGSGRVSSYEQYF.

This chain uses TRBV5-4 with TRBJ2-5; D is undetermined. The CDR3 loop spans 12 amino acids. Germline assignment: CDR1 SGHNT and CDR2 YYREEE (reference sequence). Between the trimmed V and J ends, which lost 4 bases and 3 bases, there was a span of 7 bases. The CDR3 loop is CASSDTEETQYF. The CDR3 bases are TGTGCCAGCAGCGACACCGAAGAGACCCAGTACTTC.